The next 30 T cell receptor beta chains were all read from a single sample in a study of identical twins. TCRdb passed the 5' RACE reads through MiXCR, listing each CDR3 protein once. Of 1.5 million to 2 million distinct CDR3 sequences listed, about 31% are singletons. Sequenced input: cord blood. The receptors come from a newborn girl in good health.

V is TRBV10-3 and J is TRBJ1-1; D call uncertain. The V gene's germline CDR1 is ENHRY and CDR2 SYGVKD. The CDR3 contains 15 residues. The ends were cut back, 7 bases at V and 0 bases at J, with 15 bases in the middle. CDR3 amino acids: CAIKASSSLNTEAFF. The CDR3 bases are TGTGCCATCAAAGCCTCGTCCTCCCTGAACACTGAAGCTTTCTTT.

V gene TRBV19 combines with J gene TRBJ2-6; D not resolved. The length of the CDR3 is 15 residues. V was pared by 2 bases and J by 0 bases, with 5 bases between. The V gene's germline CDR1 is LNHDA and CDR2 SQIVND (reference sequence). The CDR3 region is CASSILGSGANVLTF. The CDR3 DNA reads as TGTGCCAGTAGTATATTGGGCTCTGGGGCCAACGTCCTGACTTTC.

The rearrangement links TRBV20-1 to TRBJ2-4, with 11 bases aligning to TRBD2. Germline-derived CDR1 and CDR2 are DFQATT and SNEGSKA (reference sequence). The CDR3 totals 14 residues. After removal of 6 bases from V and 9 bases from J, the junction contained 10 bases not matched to a gene. For the CDR3, the DNA is TGCAGTGCCCCGTTTCTAGCGGGAGGAGGCATTCAGTACTTC. As protein: CSAPFLAGGGIQYF.

V is TRBV19 and J is TRBJ2-1; 7 nucleotides match TRBD1. Germline assignment: CDR1 LNHDA and CDR2 SQIVND (reference sequence). CDR3 size: 15 residues. J was trimmed by 5 bases and V by 7 bases; bases with no gene match: 11. The CDR3 coding sequence is TGTGCCAGTAATCCGACAGGGCGGCTGGACAATGAGCAGTTCTTC. Translated, it gives CASNPTGRLDNEQFF.

To note about this clonotype: A much larger clone is a single base away; this may be a read error. The CDR3 DNA follows: TGTGCCAGCACCTCCGGGATCAATCAGCCCCAGCATTTT. It encodes CASTSGINQPQHF. The chain joins TRBV12-3 or TRBV12-4 to TRBJ1-5; unclear D gene. The CDR3 consists of 13 residues. Trimming took 7 bases from V and 3 from J, leaving 10 bases between them.

This clonotype occurred once. The gene calls are TRBV7-9 and TRBJ2-7; 14 nucleotides agree with TRBD2. The CDR3 contains 18 residues. Germline values: CDR1 SEHNR, CDR2 FQNEAQ (reference sequence). V lost 4 bases and J lost 2; bases outside the gene matches: 10. This CDR3 reads CASSYLGTSGRIPYEQYF. The CDR3 DNA sequence: TGTGCCAGCAGCTATCTCGGGACTAGCGGGAGAATCCCCTACGAGCAGTACTTC.

The rearrangement uses TRBV12-3 or TRBV12-4 and TRBJ2-7; TRBD2 matches at 12 bases. The CDR3 is 15 amino acids. V lost 4 bases to trimming and J lost 0 bases; unmatched junction nucleotides: 1. The CDR3 sequence: CASSWTSGVSYEQYF. CDR3 nucleotides: TGTGCCAGCAGTTGGACTAGCGGGGTCTCCTACGAGCAGTACTTC.

This clonotype occurred a few times. The J gene is TRBJ1-5, the V gene TRBV27; D is possibly TRBD1 (6 bases). Trimming left V 1 base short and J 0 bases short, with 13 bases between. Germline V gene lookup returns CDR1 MNHEY and CDR2 SMNVEV (reference sequence). The CDR3 sequence is 17 residues long. The CDR3 reads CASSLFGTPYSNQPQHF. The CDR3 DNA reads as TGTGCCAGCAGTTTATTCGGGACACCTTATAGCAATCAGCCCCAGCATTTT.

Worth noting for this clonotype: A much larger clonotype is one base distant, so this may be a read error. The V gene is TRBV5-1, the J gene TRBJ2-4; TRBD1 matches 7 bases. The J call is uncertain, as TRBJ2-7 better fits the DNA end. This CDR3 region has 14 residues. Germline CDR1 and CDR2: SGHRS and YFSETQ. The CDR3 loop is CVSSIGQASYEQYF. In DNA form, the CDR3 reads TGCGTCAGCAGCATAGGACAGGCCTCCTACGAGCAGTACTTC.

A few counts support this clonotype. The chain joins TRBV3-1 to TRBJ2-3; 10 nucleotides line up with TRBD2. V was clipped by 1 base and J by 4 bases; unmatched bases: 5. Germline V lookup: CDR1 LGHDT, CDR2 YNNKEL (reference sequence). The CDR3 length is 16 residues. This chain's CDR3 is CASSQGLAGGADTQYF. CDR3 nucleotide sequence: TGTGCCAGCAGCCAAGGGTTAGCGGGGGGCGCAGATACGCAGTATTTT.

This clonotype was picked up many times. One junction end does not reproduce the germline sequence, and a read error may be involved. The V gene is TRBV3-1, the J gene TRBJ2-5; D tentatively reads TRBD1 or TRBD2 (6 bases each). The germline gives CDR1 LGHDT, CDR2 YNNKEL (reference sequence). The CDR3 runs to 14 residues. The CDR3 here is CASSLRGVRETQYF. The DNA for the CDR3 is TGCGCCAGCAGCTTGAGGGGGGTTCGTGAGACCCAGTACTTC.

DNA of the CDR3: TGCGCCAGCAGCTTGAATCCCGGGAACGCCGACTATGGCTACACCTTC. Encoded protein: CASSLNPGNADYGYTF. The rearrangement joins TRBV5-1 to TRBJ1-2, with D unclear. Between the trimmed V and J ends, which lost 1 base and 3 bases, there was a span of 16 bases. Germline-derived CDR1 and CDR2 are SGHRS and YFSETQ. This CDR3 comprises 16 residues.

This clonotype was seen ten or more times. The chain carries TRBV4-2 and TRBJ2-3, with D unresolved. This CDR3 has 16 amino acids. V was pared by 1 base and J by 2 bases, with 13 bases between. Germline V lookup: CDR1 LGHNA, CDR2 YNFKEQ. This CDR3 reads CASSQVHYADTDTQYF. Written as DNA, the CDR3 is TGTGCCAGCAGCCAAGTACACTACGCGGACACAGATACGCAGTATTTT.

CDR3 nucleotides: TGTGCCAGCAGTGGATTCAGGGGAACTAATGAAAAACTGTTTTTT. It specifies CASSGFRGTNEKLFF. The chain uses TRBV6-1 and TRBJ1-4; perhaps TRBD1 as D (6 bases). V gave up 4 bases and J gave up 1 base, with 10 bases separating them. The V gene's germline CDR1 is MNHNS and CDR2 SASEGT. This CDR3 has 15 residues.

This rearrangement joins TRBV25-1 to TRBJ1-2; D uncertain. The CDR3 runs to 12 residues. V was shortened by 4 bases and J by 8 bases, with 11 bases between the two germline ends. Germline V gene data show CDR1 as MGHDK and CDR2 as SYGVNS. The chain's CDR3 is CASSGRPGGYTF. Here the CDR3 DNA reads TGTGCCAGCAGTGGCAGACCTGGCGGCTACACCTTC.

The chain has TRBV25-1 and TRBJ1-4; the D gene is possibly TRBD1 (6 bases). Trimming shortened V by 1 base and J by 5 bases, and 14 bases separated the two germline ends. The germline CDR1 and CDR2 sequences are MGHDK and SYGVNS. The CDR3 runs 16 residues. In DNA form, the CDR3 reads TGTGCCAGCAGTGAATCAGGGGAGAGACTGAATGAAAAACTGTTTTTT. Translating gives CASSESGERLNEKLFF.

This clonotype was detected only a few times. The chain employs TRBV27 and TRBJ2-7; 8 bases agree with TRBD1. The CDR3 spans 16 residues. V lost 2 bases, J lost 6 bases, and 12 bases stayed unmatched. Germline CDR1 MNHEY, CDR2 SMNVEV (reference sequence). CDR3 sequence: CASSLTAPSRGLEQYF. CDR3 sequence (DNA): TGTGCCAGCAGTTTAACCGCGCCCTCCAGGGGGCTCGAGCAGTACTTC.

This clonotype appeared a few times. The V gene is TRBV20-1, the J gene TRBJ1-1, with D possibly being TRBD1 (5 bases). This CDR3 contains 15 residues. Trimming left V 5 bases short and J 0 bases short, with 16 bases between. Germline CDR1 is DFQATT and CDR2 is SNEGSKA (reference sequence). The chain's CDR3 is CSARTPGPLNTEAFF. CDR3 DNA sequence: TGCAGTGCTCGAACCCCGGGACCGCTGAACACTGAAGCTTTCTTT.

This sequence joins TRBV4-1 and TRBJ1-4; D unclear. The CDR3 contains 15 residues. Germline V lookup: CDR1 MGHRA, CDR2 YSYEKL. The V end was cut by 1 base, the J end by 5 bases, with 11 bases between. The CDR3 region is CASSQGVGRNEKLFF. The CDR3 bases are TGCGCCAGCAGCCAAGGGGTGGGCAGGAATGAAAAACTGTTTTTT.

The chain is built from TRBV20-1 and TRBJ1-5, with 7 bases lining up with TRBD1. J was trimmed by 0 bases and V by 1 base; bases with no gene match: 3. CDR1 is DFQATT and CDR2 is SNEGSKA in the germline V gene (reference sequence). The CDR3 runs to 15 residues. The CDR3 coding sequence is TGCAGTGCTAGAGGGACAGGTTATAGCAATCAGCCCCAGCATTTT. This gives the protein CSARGTGYSNQPQHF.

The table lists this clonotype with a few counts. The J gene is TRBJ2-1, the V gene TRBV6-1; D gene unclear. The CDR3 has 16 residues. The germline V gene encodes CDR1 MNHNS and CDR2 SASEGT. Trimming pared 2 bases from V and 0 bases from J, leaving 11 bases between. This CDR3 reads CASSETRVRSYNEQFF. The CDR3 DNA reads TGTGCCAGCAGTGAAACTCGGGTTCGCTCCTACAATGAGCAGTTCTTC.

The chain couples TRBV10-2 to TRBJ2-7; D is unresolved. The length of the CDR3 is 14 residues. Per the germline V gene, CDR1 is WSHSY and CDR2 is SAAADI. V lost 0 bases and J lost 0, with 6 bases in between. The CDR3 loop is CASSESRHSYEQYF. In nucleotides, the CDR3 is TGCGCCAGCAGTGAGTCGAGACACTCCTACGAGCAGTACTTC.

This clonotype was seen only a few times. This rearrangement joins TRBV20-1 to TRBJ1-2, with 10 bases that match TRBD1. The CDR3 length is 15 residues. V was clipped by 6 bases and J by 0 bases; unmatched bases: 7. Germline-derived CDR1 and CDR2 are DFQATT and SNEGSKA (reference sequence). The CDR3 loop reads CSAPDRGLANYGYTF. The CDR3 nucleotides read TGCAGTGCCCCCGACAGGGGGCTAGCTAACTATGGCTACACCTTC.

This clonotype was counted many times. The rearrangement joins TRBV10-3 to TRBJ2-3; TRBD2 might be the D (5 bases). The CDR3 totals 15 residues. V was trimmed by 8 bases and J by 3 bases, leaving 18 bases between them. Germline V gene data show CDR1 as ENHRY and CDR2 as SYGVKD. CDR3 sequence: CAIGPAGRRTDTQYF. CDR3 coding DNA: TGTGCCATCGGGCCCGCGGGTCGAAGGACAGATACGCAGTATTTT.

V and J are TRBV3-1 and TRBJ2-1; 7 bases are shared with TRBD2. This CDR3 spans 13 amino acids. The junction had 5 bases not matched to a gene; V was cut back by 8 bases and J by 4 bases. The germline gives CDR1 LGHDT, CDR2 YNNKEL (reference sequence). CDR3 residues: CASGEGSYNEQFF. CDR3 bases: TGTGCCAGCGGGGAGGGGTCTTACAATGAGCAGTTCTTC.

The J gene is TRBJ2-1, the V gene TRBV12-3 or TRBV12-4; a weak D match, TRBD2 (6 bases). This CDR3 has 16 amino acids. V was shortened by 4 bases and J by 0 bases, with 13 bases between the two germline ends. The CDR3: CASSWLALSSYNEQFF. As DNA, the CDR3 is TGTGCCAGCAGTTGGCTAGCGCTCAGCTCCTACAATGAGCAGTTCTTC.

This clonotype has just a few counts. The genes are TRBV29-1 and TRBJ1-3; TRBD1 aligns across 9 bases. The V gene end was trimmed by 1 base and the J gene end by 2 bases; junction bases not matched to a gene: 0. Germline V gene data show CDR1 as SQVTM and CDR2 as ANQGSEA. There are 14 residues in the CDR3. CDR3 sequence reads: CSVEGTGAGNTIYF. The CDR3 DNA sequence: TGCAGCGTTGAAGGGACAGGGGCTGGAAACACCATATATTTT.

The chain employs TRBV12-3 or TRBV12-4 and TRBJ2-5; the match to TRBD2 covers 10 bases. V lost 2 bases to trimming and J lost 5 bases; unmatched junction nucleotides: 8. The length of the CDR3 is 16 residues. The CDR3 spells CASSLLASGGGETQYF. The CDR3, as DNA: TGTGCCAGCAGTTTATTGGCTAGCGGGGGTGGTGAGACCCAGTACTTC.

The chain is built from TRBV27 and TRBJ2-2; 10 bases align to TRBD2. The CDR3 loop spans 15 amino acids. Germline V gene data show CDR1 as MNHEY and CDR2 as SMNVEV (reference sequence). V lost 9 bases to trimming and J lost 1 base; unmatched junction nucleotides: 5. The CDR3 region is CASTLAGVNTGELFF. The CDR3 DNA sequence: TGTGCCAGTACCCTAGCGGGGGTGAACACCGGGGAGCTGTTTTTT.

This clonotype showed up just a few times. The rearrangement joins TRBV5-1 to TRBJ2-7; D possibly corresponds to TRBD2 (6 bases). This CDR3 region has 13 residues. The germline V and J ends were trimmed by 0 bases and 7 bases, with 11 bases remaining between them. Germline CDR1 is SGHRS and CDR2 is YFSETQ. The CDR3 spells CASSLGTTFEQYF. The CDR3 DNA reads as TGCGCCAGCAGCTTGGGGACTACCTTTGAGCAGTACTTC. Full variable domain (rest looked up from reference TRBV5-1 and TRBJ2-7): KAGVTQTPRYLIKTRGQQVTLSCSPISGHRSVSWYQQTPGQGLQFLFEYFSETQRNKGNFPGRFSGRQFSNSRSEMNVSTLELGDSALYLCASSLGTTFEQYFGPGTRLTVT.